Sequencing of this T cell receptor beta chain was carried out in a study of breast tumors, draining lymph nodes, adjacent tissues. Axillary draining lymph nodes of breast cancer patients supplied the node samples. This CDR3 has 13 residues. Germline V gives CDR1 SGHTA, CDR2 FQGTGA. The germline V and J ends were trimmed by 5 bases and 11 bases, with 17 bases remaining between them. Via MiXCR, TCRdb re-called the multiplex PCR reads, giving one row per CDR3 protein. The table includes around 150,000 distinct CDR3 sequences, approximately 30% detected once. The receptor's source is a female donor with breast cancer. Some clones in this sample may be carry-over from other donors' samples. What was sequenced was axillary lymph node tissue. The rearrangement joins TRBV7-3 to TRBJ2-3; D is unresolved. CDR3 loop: CASSPLPGDEQYF. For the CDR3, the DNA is TGTGCCAGCAGCCCACTGCCTGGAGATGAGCAGTATTTT.